This entry features one T cell receptor (beta chain) sequence. The source of the sample is a study of blood T cell repertoires in COVID-19. Whole-study context: Both acute and convalescent COVID-19 samples were obtained from the United States, Italy and Spain. The analysed material was cDNA or gDNA that came from T cells, B-cell-depleted T cells, or PBMCs.

Authors' data handling: For nucleated cells, counts were estimated from reference gene primer amplification. The assay was immunoSEQ multiplex PCR, and TCRdb's table has in-frame clones only and misses some. V and J calls and clone size are given by that table; D and trimming were obtained from the DNA. The table includes 54,000 or so clones, around 86% detected once. V was shortened by 4 bases and J by 5 bases, with 15 bases between the two germline ends. Per germline, CDR1 SGHNT and CDR2 YYREEE (reference sequence). This CDR3 region has 14 residues. The chain links TRBV5-4 to TRBJ1-1; no clear D. This sequence was found in a woman of 80 years or more with acute or convalescent COVID-19. Sequenced material: peripheral blood. The CDR3 region has the DNA TGTGCCAGCAGCCGAGAGGGAGTTTTAACTGAAGCTTTCTTT. Translation gives CASSREGVLTEAFF.